The next 15 T cell receptor beta chains were all read from a single sample in a study of response to subunit inactivated influenza vaccine. TCRdb reanalysed the RT-PCR reads using MiXCR and keeps one entry per CDR3 protein. In the table there are roughly 500,000 distinct CDR3 sequences, about 15% of which are singletons. The sequencing used CD4+ T cells sorted from PBMCs, collected around 25 months after vaccination. The receptors come from a man in his fifties or sixties who received an inactivated influenza vaccine.

This clonotype was detected only a few times. The chain combines TRBV12-3 or TRBV12-4 with TRBJ2-1; possibly TRBD1 for D (6 bases). The CDR3 extends over 14 amino acids. Trimming removed 8 bases from V and 0 bases from J, with 11 bases in between. Written as DNA, the CDR3 is TGTGCCAGCGGTGGACAGAGCTCCTACAATGAGCAGTTCTTC. Translated: CASGGQSSYNEQFF.

This clonotype has a handful of counts. The rearrangement joins TRBV10-2 to TRBJ1-6; 9 bases map to TRBD1. J lost 7 bases, V lost 7 bases, and 5 bases had no gene match. CDR3 length equals 14 residues. Germline V gene data show CDR1 as WSHSY and CDR2 as SAAADI. The CDR3 sequence: CASTLGTGNSPLHF. The CDR3 coding sequence is TGCGCCAGCACGCTCGGGACAGGGAATTCACCCCTCCACTTT.

This clonotype was observed a handful of times. The chain links TRBV6-5 to TRBJ1-4, with TRBD1 as a possible D gene (5 bases). The CDR3 length is 15 residues. V was clipped by 2 bases and J by 0 bases, with 7 bases between them. Germline V lookup: CDR1 MNHEY, CDR2 SVGAGI. The CDR3 protein is CASSYVGATNEKLFF. In DNA, the CDR3 is TGTGCCAGCAGTTACGTGGGGGCAACTAATGAAAAACTGTTTTTT.

This chain connects TRBV11-1 to TRBJ2-2; either TRBD1 or TRBD2 may supply D (5 bases each). Between the trimmed V and J ends, which lost 4 bases and 3 bases, there was a span of 21 bases. The CDR3 is made up of 18 amino acids. Germline V gene sequence: CDR1 SGHAT, CDR2 FQDESV (reference sequence). The CDR3 DNA sequence: TGTGCCAGCAGCTCCCTGCTGGTCTGGGGGAAGGACACCGGGGAGCTGTTTTTT. It codes for CASSSLLVWGKDTGELFF.

This clonotype was seen more than once but under ten times. J is TRBJ1-5 and V is TRBV3-1, with a tentative D call TRBD1 (6 bases). In germline, CDR1 is LGHDT, CDR2 YNNKEL (reference sequence). This CDR3 spans 13 amino acids. V was trimmed by 2 bases and J by 5 bases, leaving 7 bases between them. The CDR3 spells CASSQNRDQPQHF. CDR3 DNA sequence: TGTGCCAGCAGCCAAAACAGGGATCAGCCCCAGCATTTT.

Ten or more counts support this clonotype. This chain links TRBV7-2 with TRBJ2-1; 7 bases fit TRBD1. The CDR3 covers 14 residues. With V trimmed by 2 bases and J by 8 bases, 6 bases remained unmatched. The germline V gene has CDR1 SGHTA and CDR2 FQGNSA. In DNA form, the CDR3 reads TGTGCCAGCAGCTTATCGAATGACAGGGATGAGCAGTTCTTC. Amino acids: CASSLSNDRDEQFF.

V is TRBV11-2 and J is TRBJ2-2; 11 bases align to TRBD2. Germline V gene lookup returns CDR1 SGHAT and CDR2 FQNNGV. The J segment lost 0 bases and the V segment lost 2 bases, leaving 8 bases of the junction unmatched. This CDR3 comprises 19 residues. The CDR3 is CASSLSPSGRLTNTGELFF. Written as DNA, the CDR3 is TGTGCCAGCAGCTTATCCCCTAGCGGGAGGCTAACGAACACCGGGGAGCTGTTTTTT.

The gene calls are TRBV6-6 and TRBJ2-2, with 7 nucleotides matching TRBD1. V was pared by 6 bases and J by 2 bases, with 9 bases of the junction left unmatched. CDR1 and CDR2 (germline): MNHNY, SVGAGI (reference sequence). This CDR3 is built from 16 residues. CDR3 in amino acids: CASRFLGTDNTGELFF. CDR3 nucleotides: TGTGCCAGCAGATTTTTGGGGACAGACAACACCGGGGAGCTGTTTTTT.

This clonotype came up a few times. The chain has TRBV5-1 and TRBJ2-2; 7 nucleotides align to TRBD2. V lost 0 bases to trimming and J lost 3 bases; unmatched junction nucleotides: 2. The CDR3 has 15 amino acids. CDR1 is SGHRS and CDR2 is YFSETQ in the germline V gene. Here the CDR3 DNA reads TGCGCCAGCAGCTTGGGAGGACTAGACACCGGGGAGCTGTTTTTT. It encodes CASSLGGLDTGELFF.

This clonotype was counted at least ten times. The chain employs TRBV29-1 and TRBJ2-2, with TRBD1 matching over 8 bases. The CDR3 loop spans 12 amino acids. Germline CDR1 is SQVTM and CDR2 is ANQGSEA. With 6 bases clipped from V and 5 bases from J, the junction kept 2 bases outside the gene matches. In DNA form, the CDR3 reads TGCAGCGTAAACAGGGGGACCGGGGAGCTGTTTTTT. This sequence encodes CSVNRGTGELFF.

The chain joins TRBV15 to TRBJ2-7; TRBD1 matches 11 bases. V shed 4 bases, J shed 2 bases, and the junction held 1 base outside the gene matches. The CDR3 extends over 14 amino acids. Germline values: CDR1 LNHNV, CDR2 YYDKDF (reference sequence). In DNA, the CDR3 is TGTGCCACCAGCAAGGACAGGGGGCCCTACGAGCAGTACTTC. It is translated as CATSKDRGPYEQYF. Full variable domain (missing parts from reference TRBV15 and TRBJ2-7): DAMVIQNPRYQVTQFGKPVTLSCSQTLNHNVMYWYQQKSSQAPKLLFHYYDKDFNNEADTPDNFQSRRPNTSFCFLDIRSPGLGDTAMYLCATSKDRGPYEQYFGPGTRLTVT.

This clonotype came up a few times. The junction shows a germline mismatch at one end, possibly a read error. V is TRBV11-2 and J is TRBJ2-1; 7 nucleotides line up with TRBD2. Germline values: CDR1 SGHAT, CDR2 FQNNGV. The CDR3 has 12 amino acids. The CDR3 sequence: CASSLDAGVNTF. Written as DNA, the CDR3 is TGTGCCAGCAGCTTAGACGCGGGAGTAAATACCTTC.

This clonotype has only a few counts. This sequence joins TRBV19 and TRBJ2-3; TRBD2 might be the D (6 bases). Germline CDR1 and CDR2: LNHDA and SQIVND (reference sequence). The CDR3 has 13 residues. V lost 5 bases, J lost 4 bases, and 10 bases lay in between. CDR3 DNA sequence: TGTGCCAGTAGTGTGGGGACTTCAGATACGCAGTATTTT. It specifies CASSVGTSDTQYF. The full variable domain, rest sourced from reference TRBV19 and TRBJ2-3, is DGGITQSPKYLFRKEGQNVTLSCEQNLNHDAMYWYRQDPGQGLRLIYYSQIVNDFQKGDIAEGYSVSREKKESFPLTVTSAQKNPTAFYLCASSVGTSDTQYFGPGTRLTVL.

This clonotype was seen a few times. The chain is built from TRBV5-1 and TRBJ2-7; 8 bases match TRBD1. The CDR3 loop spans 16 amino acids. Trimming took 4 bases from V and 6 from J; bases not matched to a gene: 15. The germline gives CDR1 SGHRS, CDR2 YFSETQ. The CDR3 bases are TGCGCCAGCAGCCCGACCGGGACAGGTTCCATTGTCGAGCAGTACTTC. It translates to CASSPTGTGSIVEQYF.

In its sample, this clonotype was seen many times. V usage is TRBV24-1 and J usage is TRBJ2-1, with D perhaps matching TRBD2 (6 bases). V was clipped by 4 bases and J by 10 bases, with 13 bases between them. Germline loops: CDR1 KGHDR, CDR2 SFDVKD. The CDR3 loop spans 13 amino acids. The CDR3 is CATSEGTRAEQFF. The CDR3 DNA reads as TGTGCCACCAGTGAGGGGACTCGCGCGGAGCAGTTCTTC.